The TCR beta chain under discussion was sequenced for a study of beta chain features in type 1 diabetes. Findings of the study overall: Moderately but significantly shorter TCRB CDR3s were found in Type 1 diabetes patients in all four CD4+ subsets. More deletions and fewer insertions at VDJ junctions were seen in type 1 diabetes patients.

J was trimmed by 7 bases and V by 5 bases; bases with no gene match: 8. The CDR3 contains 13 residues. The germline V gene encodes CDR1 SGHDN and CDR2 FVKESK. In its sample, this clone was seen a few times. As yet, its antigen is unknown. Investigators reverse transcribed all isolated RNA, so they sequenced expressed TCRB transcripts. Data came from immunoSEQ multiplex PCR; TCRdb stores just in-frame clones and leaves some out. The sample yields 150,000 to 200,000 clones, around 7.9% seen once. The source is a man aged 18 to 30 with type 1 diabetes. The sample consisted of central memory CD4+ T cells from blood. V is TRBV14 and J is TRBJ2-7; the match to TRBD2 covers 7 bases. CDR3 sequence: CASSLGLLGEQYF. Here the CDR3 DNA reads TGTGCCAGCAGCTTGGGACTACTGGGGGAGCAGTACTTC. The full variable domain, with the rest looked up from reference TRBV14 and TRBJ2-7, is EAGVTQFPSHSVIEKGQTVTLRCDPISGHDNLYWYRRVMGKEIKFLLHFVKESKQDESGMPNNRFLAERTGGTYSTLKVQPAELEDSGVYFCASSLGLLGEQYFGPGTRLTVT.